This T cell receptor beta chain was identified in a study of naive and memory T cell subsets. General study results and limits: Possibly reflecting memory cells re-expressing CD45RA, a few larger clonotypes occurred in naive repertoires, especially CD8. In naive cells, over 85% of TCR sequences were seen only once.

Two oligonucleotides, mixed equimolar, formed the beta constant-region primer covering TRBC1 and TRBC2. The ligated cDNA underwent four PCR rounds using SP2 and nested alpha and beta constant-region primers. The cDNA 3' end received a ligated single-stranded oligonucleotide carrying the SP2 primer and a 12-nucleotide UMI. TCRdb passed the UMI-ligation and nested PCR reads through MiXCR, listing each CDR3 protein once. The data contain more than 95,000 distinct CDR3 sequences, roughly 15% of them seen just once; the ten biggest clones take up approximately 2.6%. CDR3 length equals 15 residues. V was clipped by 3 bases and J by 8 bases; unmatched bases: 6. Per germline, CDR1 KGHDR and CDR2 SFDVKD. Of note for this clonotype: The antigen is not known.

Separate alpha and beta amplification began at the second PCR step. Cells stained for CD3, CD4, CD8, CD45RA, CD27 and viability were sorted into four CD45RA/CD27 subsets. This clonotype originated in a human donor in good health. Sample: naive CD8+ T cells from blood. The J gene is TRBJ2-1, the V gene TRBV24-1; 10 bases agree with TRBD2. The CDR3 region has the DNA TGTGCCACCAGTGATACGACTAGCGGGTGGGATGAGCAGTTCTTC. Translated: CATSDTTSGWDEQFF.